The 8 T cell receptor beta chains below were found in one sample sequenced in a study of PD-1 blockade in classical Hodgkin lymphoma. Each patient relapsed following autologous stem cell transplantation, and prior brentuximab vedotin exposure differed. Profiled with immunoSEQ multiplex PCR; TCRdb holds only in-frame clones, not every one. The repertoire consists of approximately 79,000 clones, with 92% occurring once and the leading ten covering about 2.6%. The specimen was peripheral blood mononuclear cells (PBMCs), collected before the second cycle of nivolumab. Receptors were obtained from a human donor with classical Hodgkin lymphoma.

The rearrangement links TRBV7-9 to TRBJ2-7; D is unclear. Germline CDR1 SEHNR, CDR2 FQNEAQ (reference sequence). The CDR3 is 12 residues long. V lost 5 bases, J lost 7 bases, and 12 bases lay in between. The CDR3 DNA reads as TGTGCCAGCAGCCCGAGTGCCGGGGAGCAGTACTTC. It yields the protein CASSPSAGEQYF.

The J gene is TRBJ2-3, the V gene TRBV2; D gene ambiguous. The V gene lost 6 bases and the J gene lost 4 bases, with 14 bases spanning the gap. The length of the CDR3 is 14 residues. The germline CDR1 and CDR2 sequences are SNHLY and FYNNEI. CDR3 sequence: CASRRTLLADTQYF. CDR3 in DNA: TGTGCCAGCAGACGGACCCTCCTGGCAGATACGCAGTATTTT.

This chain uses TRBV27 with TRBJ2-2, with D perhaps assigned TRBD1 or TRBD2 (6 bases each). Trimming removed 7 bases at V and 7 bases at J, with 22 bases between. In germline, CDR1 is MNHEY, CDR2 SMNVEV (reference sequence). The CDR3 has 16 amino acids. The CDR3 DNA reads TGTGCCAGCACCAGCAGGGCGTGGGGGGCCGGCGGGGAGCTGTTTTTT. Translated, it gives CASTSRAWGAGGELFF.

The V call is TRBV30, the J call TRBJ2-1; D is unresolved. Deletions cut 2 bases from V and 9 bases from J, with 8 bases between. The CDR3 loop spans 11 amino acids. Germline CDR1 and CDR2: GTSNPN and SVGIG (reference sequence). CDR3 amino acids: CAWSWQAEQFF. The CDR3 nucleotides are TGTGCCTGGAGTTGGCAAGCTGAGCAGTTCTTC.

The chain recombines TRBV30 with TRBJ1-1; D is uncertain. Germline V lookup: CDR1 GTSNPN, CDR2 SVGIG (reference sequence). The CDR3 contains 16 residues. V shed 3 bases and J shed 1 base, with 18 bases lying between them. The CDR3 here is CAWRALGGSRNTEAFF. The CDR3 DNA follows: TGTGCCTGGAGGGCACTCGGTGGGTCTCGGAACACTGAAGCTTTCTTT.

The rearrangement uses TRBV11-2 and TRBJ2-3; TRBD1 is a possible D gene (6 bases). Trimming removed 2 bases at V and 2 bases at J, with 11 bases between. CDR3 size: 15 residues. Germline CDR1 and CDR2: SGHAT and FQNNGV. This chain's CDR3 is CASSLRQGLTDTQYF. The CDR3 coding sequence is TGTGCCAGCAGCTTAAGGCAGGGGCTCACAGATACGCAGTATTTT.

The V gene is TRBV6-5, the J gene TRBJ2-5; TRBD2 agrees at 7 bases. The CDR3 is made up of 14 amino acids. Germline loops: CDR1 MNHEY, CDR2 SVGAGI. J lost 5 bases, V lost 2 bases, and 5 bases had no gene match. The CDR3 reads CASSYTGLLETQYF. In DNA, the CDR3 is TGTGCCAGCAGTTACACGGGACTATTGGAGACCCAGTACTTC.

This chain joins TRBV5-1 and TRBJ2-5, with no clear D. V lost 2 bases and J 3 bases, leaving 14 bases between the germline ends. The CDR3 is made up of 15 amino acids. Germline CDR1 reads SGHRS; CDR2 reads YFSETQ. CDR3 nucleotide sequence: TGCGCCAGCAGCTTCGTCTCTGGAAAAGAAGAGACCCAGTACTTC. Translating it yields CASSFVSGKEETQYF.